What follows are 14 T cell receptor beta chains derived from one specimen sequenced in a study of Graves' ophthalmopathy and Graves' hyperthyroidism. Amplification of the TCR beta CDR3 regions used RNA transcripts (as template). Amplification began with first-round RT-PCR using HTBI primers, then second-round multiplex PCR was performed. One entry per CDR3 protein, called by TCRdb with MiXCR from the multiplex PCR reads. The table has a few hundred thousand distinct CDR3 sequences, approximately 15% seen once; the top ten hold roughly 7%. Sequenced: peripheral blood. These receptors were collected from a woman aged 18-29 years with stable Graves' hyperthyroidism.

This chain joins TRBV7-2 and TRBJ2-5; 13 nucleotides align to TRBD2. The CDR3 spans 16 residues. V dropped 2 bases and J dropped 5; count of bases not matched to a gene: 5. Germline V CDR1 and CDR2: SGHTA, FQGNSA. In DNA, the CDR3 is TGTGCCAGCAGCTTAATGGGACTAGCGGGGTCTGAGACCCAGTACTTC. The encoded protein is CASSLMGLAGSETQYF.

This clonotype was counted at least ten times. The chain is built from TRBV12-3 or TRBV12-4 and TRBJ2-7, with 7 nucleotides matching TRBD1. The V segment lost 5 bases and the J segment 9 bases; nucleotides outside the gene matches: 7. The CDR3 is made up of 12 amino acids. The CDR3 protein is CASSPRQGRQYF. The CDR3, as DNA: TGTGCCAGCAGTCCCCGACAGGGTAGGCAGTACTTC.

This clonotype was observed at least ten times. The CDR3 is CASSEGLGSRETQYF. CDR3 bases: TGTGCCAGCAGTGAAGGCCTGGGTTCCCGGGAGACCCAGTACTTC. This chain uses TRBV2 with TRBJ2-5; D remains unclear. Deletions cut 1 base from V and 5 bases from J, with 14 bases between. This CDR3 contains 15 residues. Germline CDR1 is SNHLY and CDR2 is FYNNEI.

This clonotype was seen many times. This chain joins TRBV5-1 and TRBJ1-1, with 8 bases that match TRBD1. The ends lost 4 bases at V and 3 bases at J; junction bases unmatched: 8. The CDR3 covers 15 residues. CDR1 is SGHRS, CDR2 YFSETQ, per germline. This CDR3 reads CASSLGQGGHTEAFF. The DNA for the CDR3 is TGCGCCAGCAGCCTCGGACAGGGAGGCCACACTGAAGCTTTCTTT.

This clonotype was counted at least ten times. The chain combines TRBV19 with TRBJ1-1; possibly TRBD1 for D (6 bases). The CDR3 consists of 15 residues. V dropped 2 bases and J dropped 4 bases, with 14 bases sitting between them. Germline V gene lookup returns CDR1 LNHDA and CDR2 SQIVND (reference sequence). In DNA form, the CDR3 reads TGTGCCAGTAGTATAATGGGAGGGGGGGGCACTGAAGCTTTCTTT. It is translated as CASSIMGGGGTEAFF.

Many counts were recorded for this clonotype. The chain employs TRBV28 and TRBJ1-1; 7 bases match TRBD1. The CDR3 has 12 amino acids. The ends lost 7 bases at V and 6 bases at J; junction bases unmatched: 5. The V gene's germline CDR1 is MDHEN and CDR2 SYDVKM. CDR3 bases: TGTGCCAGCATACAGGGGAGATCTGAAGCTTTCTTT. This encodes CASIQGRSEAFF.

The chain joins TRBV29-1 to TRBJ2-7; TRBD1 matches at 9 bases. The CDR3 runs 13 residues. The germline gives CDR1 SQVTM, CDR2 ANQGSEA. V lost 3 bases and J lost 3; bases outside the gene matches: 3. Here the CDR3 DNA reads TGCAGCGTTGAGACAGGGGGTCGCTACGAGCAGTACTTC. This gives the protein CSVETGGRYEQYF.

This clonotype was counted many times. The rearrangement joins TRBV12-3 or TRBV12-4 to TRBJ2-5; D is unclear. Trimming removed 0 bases at V and 5 bases at J, with 10 bases between. The length of the CDR3 is 14 residues. CDR3 loop: CASSLAGQRETQYF. The DNA for the CDR3 is TGTGCCAGCAGTTTAGCGGGCCAACGGGAGACCCAGTACTTC.

At least ten counts were recorded for this clonotype. The chain joins TRBV6-2 or TRBV6-3 to TRBJ1-1; possible D gene TRBD1, 5 bases. V was clipped by 2 bases and J by 5 bases, with 9 bases between them. The germline CDR1 and CDR2 sequences are MNHEY and SVGEGT. The CDR3 sequence is 13 residues long. The CDR3 protein is CASSYGTSTEAFF. The CDR3 nucleotides read TGTGCCAGCAGTTACGGGACTTCAACTGAAGCTTTCTTT.

This clonotype came up many times. The chain employs TRBV7-9 and TRBJ1-5, with a tentative D call TRBD1 (5 bases). Deletions cut 5 bases from V and 9 bases from J, with 14 bases between. The CDR3 spans 13 residues. The germline gives CDR1 SEHNR, CDR2 FQNEAQ (reference sequence). The CDR3 sequence is CASSPGPRPPQHF. In DNA, the CDR3 is TGTGCCAGCAGCCCGGGACCCAGACCGCCCCAGCATTTT.

The J gene is TRBJ2-7, the V gene TRBV6-1, with 10 bases that match TRBD2. CDR3 length: 14 amino acids. CDR1 MNHNS and CDR2 SASEGT come from the germline V gene. Trimming cost V 6 bases and J 5 bases; bases outside gene matches: 7. CDR3 DNA sequence: TGTGCCAGCAGCTCAGCGGGGGGGCCCGACGAGCAGTACTTC. Translated, it gives CASSSAGGPDEQYF.

In its sample, this clonotype was seen many times. The J gene is TRBJ2-7, the V gene TRBV6-5; 7 nucleotides agree with TRBD2. CDR1 is MNHEY, CDR2 SVGAGI, per germline. CDR3 length: 14 residues. V lost 8 bases and J lost 2; bases outside the gene matches: 9. The CDR3 protein is CASAEASGTYEQYF. CDR3 DNA: TGTGCCAGCGCCGAGGCTAGCGGAACCTACGAGCAGTACTTC.

This chain's CDR3 is CASSLSHETGGTF. Here the CDR3 DNA reads TGTGCCAGCAGTCTGAGCCACGAGACAGGGGGGACCTTC. The chain joins TRBV5-5 to TRBJ1-2; TRBD1 matches 9 bases. The germline V gene encodes CDR1 SGHKS and CDR2 YYEKEE (reference sequence). The length of the CDR3 is 13 residues. J was trimmed by 14 bases and V by 5 bases; bases with no gene match: 13.

This clonotype was counted ten times or more. V usage is TRBV7-2 and J usage is TRBJ2-2; D is undetermined. Looked up from germline, CDR1 is SGHTA and CDR2 is FQGNSA. V lost 8 bases and J lost 4, with 8 bases in between. CDR3 length: 12 residues. The CDR3 DNA reads TGTGCCAGCCGGATCGGCACCGGGGAGCTGTTTTTT. It encodes CASRIGTGELFF. The variable domain in full, completed from reference TRBV7-2 and TRBJ2-2, reads GAGVSQSPSNKVTEKGKDVELRCDPISGHTALYWYRQSLGQGLEFLIYFQGNSAPDKSGLPSDRFSAERTGGSVSTLTIQRTQQEDSAVYLCASRIGTGELFFGEGSRLTVL.